Below are 28 T cell receptor beta chains sequenced from a single sample in a study of blood T cell repertoires in COVID-19. TCRdb keeps only in-frame clones here, not all; method: immunoSEQ multiplex PCR. The data contain roughly 240,000 clones, around four fifths of them singletons. Input material: peripheral blood. All receptors derive from a woman older than 75 with acute or convalescent COVID-19.

The rearrangement uses TRBV4-2 and TRBJ2-3, with a weak D call TRBD2 (5 bases). The V end lost 0 bases, the J end lost 0 bases, and 10 bases lay between the germline ends. Germline V lookup: CDR1 LGHNA, CDR2 YNFKEQ. The CDR3 has 16 residues. CDR3 amino acids: CASSQEWSSSTDTQYF. In nucleotides, the CDR3 is TGTGCCAGCAGCCAAGAGTGGTCTAGCAGCACAGATACGCAGTATTTT.

The chain has TRBV4-2 and TRBJ2-1, with 10 bases aligning to TRBD2. The germline gives CDR1 LGHNA, CDR2 YNFKEQ. The length of the CDR3 is 16 residues. Trimming cost V 0 bases and J 5 bases; bases outside gene matches: 4. The CDR3 spells CASSQDLAGDHNEQFF. CDR3 bases: TGTGCCAGCAGCCAAGATCTAGCGGGGGACCACAATGAGCAGTTCTTC.

The CDR3 DNA sequence: TGTGCCAGCAGCCAAGACGGACAGGGGGCCCCAGATACGCAGTATTTT. It is translated as CASSQDGQGAPDTQYF. The chain has TRBV4-2 and TRBJ2-3; TRBD1 matches 11 bases. This CDR3 comprises 16 residues. V was pared by 0 bases and J by 4 bases, with 3 bases of the junction left unmatched. The germline V gene encodes CDR1 LGHNA and CDR2 YNFKEQ.

This sequence joins TRBV18 and TRBJ2-7; 11 positions match TRBD2. Per germline, CDR1 KGHSH and CDR2 LQKENI. The CDR3 length is 15 residues. V trimming: 3 bases; J trimming: 1 base; junction bases outside the gene matches: 2. CDR3 DNA sequence: TGTGCCAGCTCACCGACTAGCGGGACTTCCTACGAGCAGTACTTC. The encoded protein is CASSPTSGTSYEQYF.

V and J are TRBV28 and TRBJ2-3; D gene uncertain. The CDR3 runs 12 residues. V was clipped by 5 bases and J by 3 bases, with 6 bases between them. The germline V gene has CDR1 MDHEN and CDR2 SYDVKM. The CDR3: CASSPITDTQYF. In nucleotides, the CDR3 is TGTGCCAGCAGTCCTATAACAGATACGCAGTATTTT.

The rearrangement links TRBV5-4 to TRBJ2-5; D gene unclear. From germline, CDR1 is SGHNT and CDR2 YYREEE (reference sequence). The CDR3 covers 13 residues. V was trimmed by 4 bases and J by 7 bases, leaving 14 bases between them. CDR3 region: CASSLTDAGTQYF. The CDR3 nucleotides are TGTGCCAGCAGCCTCACAGACGCCGGGACCCAGTACTTC.

The V call is TRBV27, the J call TRBJ2-7; 8 positions match TRBD1. The CDR3 spans 12 residues. CDR1 is MNHEY, CDR2 SMNVEV, per germline (reference sequence). V trimming: 6 bases; J trimming: 6 bases; junction bases outside the gene matches: 4. CDR3 region: CASRTQGGEQYF. CDR3 nucleotide sequence: TGTGCCAGCAGAACACAGGGGGGCGAGCAGTACTTC.

The chain employs TRBV9 and TRBJ2-2; 11 positions agree with TRBD2. The ends lost 3 bases at V and 4 bases at J; junction bases unmatched: 5. The CDR3 totals 16 residues. From germline, CDR1 is SGDLS and CDR2 YYNGEE. The CDR3 loop is CASSGGLAEITGELFF. As DNA, the CDR3 is TGTGCCAGCAGCGGGGGACTAGCGGAAATCACCGGGGAGCTGTTTTTT.

The chain carries TRBV18 and TRBJ1-3; TRBD1 matches at 7 bases. The CDR3 is made up of 15 amino acids. The J segment lost 0 bases and the V segment lost 5 bases, leaving 4 bases of the junction unmatched. The germline gives CDR1 KGHSH, CDR2 LQKENI. The CDR3 region is CASSDRAISGNTIYF. The CDR3 DNA follows: TGTGCCAGCTCAGACAGGGCTATCTCTGGAAACACCATATATTTT.

The chain is built from TRBV10-3 and TRBJ2-4; 7 bases are a match to TRBD2. Trimming removed 2 bases from V and 7 bases from J; junction bases left unmatched: 5. The CDR3 is 14 residues long. Germline V gene lookup returns CDR1 ENHRY and CDR2 SYGVKD. CDR3 amino acids: CAISEGGAGNIQYF. DNA of the CDR3: TGTGCCATCAGTGAGGGGGGAGCGGGGAACATTCAGTACTTC.

This clone showed up just a few times. V and J are TRBV3-1 (or the pseudogene TRBV3-2) and TRBJ1-3; D is uncertain. Trimming pared 2 bases from V and 4 bases from J, leaving 18 bases between. Germline assignment: CDR1 LGHDT and CDR2 YNNKEL (reference sequence). This CDR3 comprises 17 residues. The CDR3 region is CASSQRNRALAGNTIYF. CDR3 in DNA: TGTGCCAGCAGCCAAAGGAACCGGGCTCTAGCCGGAAACACCATATATTTT.

In its sample, this clone was seen once. This chain uses TRBV6-2 or TRBV6-3 with TRBJ2-4; 7 bases map to TRBD1. With 4 bases clipped from V and 15 bases from J, the junction kept 15 bases outside the gene matches. This CDR3 has 14 residues. Germline V gene sequence: CDR1 MNHEY, CDR2 SVGEGT. The CDR3: CASSFSTQGTARYF. CDR3 DNA: TGTGCCAGCAGTTTCTCAACCCAGGGGACAGCACGGTACTTC.

This clone was observed a few times. The chain combines TRBV12-3 or TRBV12-4 with TRBJ1-2; no clear D gene. Trimming removed 3 bases from V and 3 bases from J, with 8 bases in between. The CDR3 sequence is 13 residues long. The CDR3 region is CASSLGLDYGYTF. The CDR3 DNA follows: TGTGCCAGCAGTTTGGGCCTCGACTATGGCTACACCTTC.

This clone was seen only a few times. The chain combines TRBV28 with TRBJ1-1, with D uncertain. From germline, CDR1 is MDHEN and CDR2 SYDVKM. This CDR3 comprises 14 residues. V was pared by 2 bases and J by 0 bases, with 7 bases between. The CDR3 DNA sequence: TGTGCCAGCAGTTTAGGAGGGTTGAACACTGAAGCTTTCTTT. As protein: CASSLGGLNTEAFF.

The rearrangement joins TRBV18 to TRBJ2-5, with 8 positions matching TRBD1. Per the germline V gene, CDR1 is KGHSH and CDR2 is LQKENI. V lost 0 bases, J lost 2 bases, and 5 bases stayed unmatched. This CDR3 is 16 amino acids long. CDR3 sequence: CASSPPRGREQETQYF. Written as DNA, the CDR3 is TGTGCCAGCTCACCACCCAGGGGGCGAGAGCAAGAGACCCAGTACTTC.

This clone came up once. V gene TRBV5-1 combines with J gene TRBJ2-1; 12 bases map to TRBD2. Germline assignment: CDR1 SGHRS and CDR2 YFSETQ. This CDR3 is 15 amino acids long. V shed 1 base, J shed 7 bases, and the junction held 3 bases outside the gene matches. The CDR3: CASSLTSGGHNEQFF. The CDR3 nucleotides read TGCGCCAGCAGCTTGACTAGCGGGGGGCATAATGAGCAGTTCTTC.

This chain links TRBV2 with TRBJ1-5; D call uncertain. The CDR3 length is 15 residues. Looked up from germline, CDR1 is SNHLY and CDR2 is FYNNEI. V shed 3 bases and J shed 1 base, with 10 bases lying between them. CDR3 sequence reads: CASSDKEMSNQPQHF. The CDR3 nucleotides read TGTGCCAGCAGTGATAAGGAGATGAGCAATCAGCCCCAGCATTTT.

The chain couples TRBV19 to TRBJ2-7; D unclear. This CDR3 region has 14 residues. The V end was cut by 3 bases, the J end by 5 bases, with 14 bases between. Per germline, CDR1 LNHDA and CDR2 SQIVND (reference sequence). CDR3 region: CASSIRAHSHEQYF. The CDR3 DNA reads as TGTGCCAGTAGTATTCGCGCCCATTCCCACGAGCAGTACTTC.

The gene calls are TRBV9 and TRBJ1-5; a possible D gene is TRBD1 (6 bases). Trimming stripped 7 bases from V and 2 bases from J, with 10 bases between. CDR3 length: 13 amino acids. Germline CDR1 SGDLS, CDR2 YYNGEE. DNA for the CDR3: TGTGCCAGCGGGGGGGGCGGCAATCAGCCCCAGCATTTT. This codes for CASGGGGNQPQHF.

This rearrangement joins TRBV9 to TRBJ1-4, with D uncertain. V shed 4 bases and J shed 0 bases, with 7 bases lying between them. CDR3 length equals 14 residues. CDR1 is SGDLS, CDR2 YYNGEE, per germline. The CDR3 bases are TGTGCCAGCAGCCAGGATACAACTAATGAAAAACTGTTTTTT. Residues: CASSQDTTNEKLFF.

The V gene is TRBV19, the J gene TRBJ2-7, with D tentatively TRBD1 (5 bases). The V and J ends lost 1 base and 3 bases respectively, with 10 bases between them. This CDR3 is 14 amino acids long. Germline values: CDR1 LNHDA, CDR2 SQIVND (reference sequence). CDR3 in amino acids: CASSIAGNIYEQYF. CDR3 DNA sequence: TGTGCCAGTAGTATAGCAGGGAACATCTACGAGCAGTACTTC. Full variable domain (rest looked up from reference TRBV19 and TRBJ2-7): DGGITQSPKYLFRKEGQNVTLSCEQNLNHDAMYWYRQDPGQGLRLIYYSQIVNDFQKGDIAEGYSVSREKKESFPLTVTSAQKNPTAFYLCASSIAGNIYEQYFGPGTRLTVT.

V usage is TRBV6-5 and J usage is TRBJ1-2, with 10 bases matching TRBD1. The germline V gene has CDR1 MNHEY and CDR2 SVGAGI. This CDR3 is 15 amino acids long. The V segment lost 5 bases and the J segment 0 bases; nucleotides outside the gene matches: 3. The DNA of the CDR3 is TGTGCCAGCAGTACCGGGACAGGGGCTAACTATGGCTACACCTTC. Translated: CASSTGTGANYGYTF.

In its sample, this clone was seen a few times. The chain carries TRBV7-2 and TRBJ2-1, with 11 bases fitting TRBD2. The ends lost 2 bases at V and 7 bases at J; junction bases unmatched: 7. This CDR3 spans 16 amino acids. Germline CDR1 reads SGHTA; CDR2 reads FQGNSA. The CDR3 bases are TGTGCCAGCAGCTTATTAGGGACTAGCGGAACAAATGAGCAGTTCTTC. This encodes CASSLLGTSGTNEQFF.

The CDR3 DNA reads as TGTGCCAGCAGCCAACTAGCGGGATACGTAAATGAGCAGTTCTTC. Translation: CASSQLAGYVNEQFF. The chain is built from TRBV5-5 and TRBJ2-1; 10 bases match TRBD2. Germline V lookup: CDR1 SGHKS, CDR2 YYEKEE (reference sequence). This CDR3 is 15 amino acids long. The junction had 8 bases not matched to a gene; V was cut back by 4 bases and J by 7 bases.

This chain joins TRBV28 and TRBJ2-1; 7 positions match TRBD2. The CDR3 length is 15 residues. Germline V gene sequence: CDR1 MDHEN, CDR2 SYDVKM. The ends lost 6 bases at V and 6 bases at J; junction bases unmatched: 11. CDR3 region: CASRSPLGGGNEQFF. CDR3 nucleotides: TGTGCCAGCAGATCCCCCCTGGGGGGGGGCAATGAGCAGTTCTTC.

J is TRBJ2-7 and V is TRBV6-6; 14 positions match TRBD2. CDR3 length equals 15 residues. The J segment lost 4 bases and the V segment lost 6 bases, leaving 5 bases of the junction unmatched. The germline V gene has CDR1 MNHNY and CDR2 SVGAGI (reference sequence). CDR3 coding DNA: TGTGCCAGCAGGACTAGCGGGGGGGCCTTTTACGAGCAGTACTTC. Residues: CASRTSGGAFYEQYF.

V usage is TRBV28 and J usage is TRBJ2-7; 8 bases map to TRBD1. The V and J ends lost 1 base and 1 base, in that order; junction bases with no gene match: 3. CDR3 length: 15 amino acids. Germline V gene data show CDR1 as MDHEN and CDR2 as SYDVKM. The CDR3 spells CASSLLTGGSYEQYF. CDR3 DNA: TGTGCCAGCAGTTTATTAACAGGGGGTTCCTACGAGCAGTACTTC.

This chain joins TRBV11-3 and TRBJ2-5; D gene unclear. Germline assignment: CDR1 SGHNT and CDR2 YENEEA. This CDR3 comprises 13 residues. Trimming removed 0 bases from V and 4 bases from J, with 6 bases in between. Written as DNA, the CDR3 is TGTGCCAGCAGCTTAGAGACGGGAGAGACCCAGTACTTC. It is translated as CASSLETGETQYF.